The TCR beta chain described here comes from a study of tumour-infiltrating T cells in Burkitt lymphoma. Background on the study: Overall and progression-free survival were predicted by productive clonality.

V shed 2 bases and J 6 bases; nucleotides not matched to a gene: 5. Germline CDR1 MNHEY, CDR2 SMNVEV (reference sequence). CDR3 length: 15 residues. Using immunoSEQ multiplex PCR, the repertoire was profiled, and TCRdb retains in-frame clones only, with some absent. Counted here are about 5,400 clones, more than 9% occurring once; the ten biggest clones make up around 2%. The specimen was tumor tissue. The gene calls are TRBV27 and TRBJ2-1; TRBD2 agrees at 9 bases. This TCR derives from a human donor with diffuse large B-cell lymphoma. The CDR3: CASSLSLAGFNEQFF. In DNA, the CDR3 is TGTGCCAGCAGTTTAAGTCTAGCGGGGTTCAATGAGCAGTTCTTC.